Sequencing of this T cell receptor (beta chain) was carried out in a study of regulatory T cells in long-lasting Graves disease. Time point here: persistent/refractory GD, antithyroid drugs over 5 years with positive TRAb. The TCR library was prepared using RNA isolated from PBMCs. Clinicians diagnosed Graves' disease using American Thyroid Association guidelines. Trimming removed 6 bases from V and 8 bases from J, with 8 bases in between. The CDR3 spans 11 residues. Findings and limits, study-wide: TRBV28, TRBJ1-2 and TRBJ2-5 emerged as the favored segments in persistent disease. Sharing of public clonotypes was greater in persistent patients (2,741) than in new patients (fewer than 1,000).

This clonotype appeared a few times. Its antigen is undetermined. For TCR beta, libraries came from iRepertoire HTBI primers and Arm-PCR of CDR3 regions. Each CDR3 protein is one row after TCRdb ran MiXCR on the multiplex PCR reads. The sample consists of over 300,000 distinct CDR3 sequences, about 20% of them appearing once. The gene calls are TRBV12-3 or TRBV12-4 and TRBJ2-1; D gene unclear. The origin of this receptor is a female donor with Graves disease. Sequencing used peripheral blood mononuclear cells (PBMCs), obtained when the disease was refractory, from a patient treated with antithyroid drugs. DNA for the CDR3: TGTGCCAGCAGCTCCTTCCATGAGCAGTTCTTC. It yields the protein CASSSFHEQFF.